These 25 T cell receptor beta chains were all obtained from the same sample, sequenced in a study of cytomegalovirus exposure and HLA in healthy donors (dated by TCRdb to the late 2010s). The receptor library was made with the immunoSEQ multiplex PCR assay. The multiplex PCR relied on a mix of 60 forward primers for TCR Vbeta segments and 13 reverse primers for TCR Jbeta segments. Here the immuneACCESS table is served through TCRdb, limited to in-frame sequences with V and J called. Missing clones are a known gap in these copies; in checked studies unresolved V genes cover under half, and the rest lacks a known reason. The sample has some 180,000 clones on record, about 12% of them singletons. Clones ranked in the top ten supply about 8% of the sample. Sequencing was performed on PBMCs. The receptors here all came from a man aged 45-65 years in good health and CMV-seropositive.

This clone was seen only a few times. This chain joins TRBV9 and TRBJ1-3, with D possibly being TRBD1 (5 bases). Germline loops: CDR1 SGDLS, CDR2 YYNGEE. CDR3 size: 15 residues. The V gene lost 4 bases and the J gene lost 1 base, with 12 bases spanning the gap. The CDR3 DNA reads as TGTGCCAGCAGCTCATCCGGGACTTCTGGAAACACCATATATTTT. Protein sequence: CASSSSGTSGNTIYF.

This clone was detected only a few times. This chain uses TRBV12-5 with TRBJ2-5, with 7 bases matching TRBD2. V lost 2 bases, J lost 6 bases, and 6 bases stayed unmatched. CDR1 LGHNT and CDR2 FRNRAP come from the germline V gene. This CDR3 spans 14 amino acids. The CDR3 nucleotides are TGTGCTAGTGGTTTGTCGGGGGGTAGGCAGACCCAGTACTTC. It is translated as CASGLSGGRQTQYF.

This clone showed up just a few times. The gene calls are TRBV9 and TRBJ2-3; 9 bases align to TRBD2. The CDR3 extends over 16 amino acids. Germline V gene sequence: CDR1 SGDLS, CDR2 YYNGEE. Trimming at V came to 3 bases and at J to 8 bases, leaving 13 bases not matched to a gene. CDR3 sequence: CASSAQGRGGKGTQYF. The CDR3 bases are TGTGCCAGCAGCGCCCAGGGGCGGGGGGGGAAAGGTACGCAGTATTTT.

The chain couples TRBV6-5 to TRBJ1-1, with D perhaps matching TRBD1 (6 bases). This CDR3 has 15 amino acids. The V and J ends lost 0 bases and 0 bases respectively, with 8 bases between them. CDR1 is MNHEY, CDR2 SVGAGI, per germline. CDR3 in DNA: TGTGCCAGCAGTTACTCGCAGGGGCTGAACACTGAAGCTTTCTTT. Amino acids: CASSYSQGLNTEAFF.

V is TRBV7-2 and J is TRBJ2-3; D call uncertain. Trimming pared 5 bases from V and 7 bases from J, leaving 7 bases between. CDR3 size: 11 residues. Per the germline V gene, CDR1 is SGHTA and CDR2 is FQGNSA. CDR3 sequence (DNA): TGTGCCAGCAGCCCCCCTAATACGCAGTATTTT. Its translation: CASSPPNTQYF.

The genes are TRBV7-3 and TRBJ2-1; possible D gene TRBD1, 7 bases. The CDR3 spans 13 residues. V lost 2 bases and J 7 bases, leaving 9 bases between the germline ends. CDR1 and CDR2 (germline): SGHTA, FQGTGA. For the CDR3, the DNA is TGTGCCAGCAGCTTACAGGGGGGAAATGAGCAGTTCTTC. This gives the protein CASSLQGGNEQFF.

CDR3 amino acids: CASSHMTGTSGQETQYF. The DNA of the CDR3 is TGTGCCAGCAGCCACATGACCGGGACTAGCGGCCAAGAGACCCAGTACTTC. The chain combines TRBV4-2 with TRBJ2-5; 11 nucleotides agree with TRBD2. In germline, CDR1 is LGHNA, CDR2 YNFKEQ. The V segment lost 3 bases and the J segment 1 base; nucleotides outside the gene matches: 7. This CDR3 comprises 17 residues.

J is TRBJ2-5 and V is TRBV11-3; the D gene is possibly TRBD1 (6 bases). The V gene lost 2 bases and the J gene lost 5 bases, with 15 bases spanning the gap. Germline loops: CDR1 SGHNT, CDR2 YENEEA. The CDR3 is made up of 15 amino acids. The CDR3 sequence is CASSLPRGVRETQYF. CDR3 sequence (DNA): TGTGCCAGCAGCTTACCCAGGGGAGTGAGGGAGACCCAGTACTTC. Based on the CDR3 plus reference TRBV11-3 and TRBJ2-5, the full variable domain is EAGVVQSPRYKIIEKKQPVAFWCNPISGHNTLYWYLQNLGQGPELLIRYENEEAVDDSQLPKDRFSAERLKGVDSTLKIQPAELGDSAVYLCASSLPRGVRETQYFGPGTRLLVL.

The V and J genes are TRBV2 and TRBJ2-3; tentative D call: TRBD2 (5 bases). CDR3 size: 14 residues. Looked up from germline, CDR1 is SNHLY and CDR2 is FYNNEI. The ends were cut back, 7 bases at V and 4 bases at J, with 15 bases in the middle. The chain's CDR3 is CASKSTGISDTQYF. The CDR3 nucleotides are TGTGCCAGCAAGTCTACGGGGATATCAGATACGCAGTATTTT. The complete variable domain, with remaining parts taken from reference TRBV2 and TRBJ2-3, reads EPEVTQTPSHQVTQMGQEVILRCVPISNHLYFYWYRQILGQKVEFLVSFYNNEISEKSEIFDDQFSVERPDGSNFTLKIRSTKLEDSAMYFCASKSTGISDTQYFGPGTRLTVL.

The genes are TRBV6-5 and TRBJ1-1; 8 nucleotides align to TRBD1. The V and J ends lost 6 bases and 4 bases, in that order; junction bases with no gene match: 4. Germline V gene lookup returns CDR1 MNHEY and CDR2 SVGAGI. This CDR3 is 13 amino acids long. Written as DNA, the CDR3 is TGTGCCAGCAGGATCGACAGGGGCACTGAAGCTTTCTTT. Translated, it gives CASRIDRGTEAFF.

This clone was recorded a few times. The rearrangement links TRBV27 to TRBJ2-6; 8 bases agree with TRBD1. CDR1 and CDR2 (germline): MNHEY, SMNVEV (reference sequence). Trimming took 5 bases from V and 0 from J; bases not matched to a gene: 12. This CDR3 comprises 19 residues. As DNA, the CDR3 is TGTGCCAGCAGTCAGTACGGACAGGGCGGAGGCTCTGGGGCCAACGTCCTGACTTTC. Translating it yields CASSQYGQGGGSGANVLTF.

This clone has only a few counts. The V gene is TRBV14, the J gene TRBJ2-2; TRBD1 is a possible D gene (5 bases). CDR3 length: 14 residues. V was clipped by 5 bases and J by 3 bases, with 10 bases between them. The germline CDR1 and CDR2 sequences are SGHDN and FVKESK. This CDR3 is CASSARVDTGELFF. The CDR3 nucleotides are TGTGCCAGCAGCGCCAGGGTAGACACCGGGGAGCTGTTTTTT.

The V gene is TRBV9, the J gene TRBJ2-3; D uncertain. The ends were cut back, 2 bases at V and 0 bases at J, with 7 bases in the middle. In germline, CDR1 is SGDLS, CDR2 YYNGEE. There are 14 residues in the CDR3. The CDR3 spells CASSVGPSTDTQYF. The CDR3 DNA follows: TGTGCCAGCAGCGTGGGCCCTAGCACAGATACGCAGTATTTT.

This clone showed up just a few times. The V gene is TRBV7-8, the J gene TRBJ1-4, with D perhaps matching TRBD1 (5 bases). The CDR3 has 14 residues. The germline V and J ends were trimmed by 4 bases and 3 bases, with 9 bases remaining between them. Germline V lookup: CDR1 SGHVS, CDR2 FQNEAQ. The CDR3 sequence is CASSYGTPNEKLFF. CDR3 coding DNA: TGTGCCAGCAGCTACGGGACTCCTAATGAAAAACTGTTTTTT.

The V and J genes are TRBV5-1 and TRBJ1-6; 7 nucleotides line up with TRBD1. V lost 0 bases to trimming and J lost 10 bases; unmatched junction nucleotides: 7. The CDR3 covers 15 residues. CDR1 SGHRS and CDR2 YFSETQ come from the germline V gene. The CDR3 DNA is TGCGCCAGCAGCTTGGAAGGGGGCAGTAGGTCACCCCTCCACTTT. Amino acids: CASSLEGGSRSPLHF.

The chain joins TRBV25-1 to TRBJ2-3; 7 bases agree with TRBD2. This CDR3 spans 16 amino acids. Germline trimming cut 7 bases from V and 7 bases from J; bases unmatched to any gene: 17. Germline CDR1 reads MGHDK; CDR2 reads SYGVNS. DNA for the CDR3: TGTGCCAGCACCCCGGGGGGTACGTATTCTACGCATACGCAGTATTTT. As protein: CASTPGGTYSTHTQYF.

The chain is built from TRBV4-1 and TRBJ2-5, with D possibly TRBD1 on 6 matching bases. CDR3 length equals 15 residues. V lost 2 bases and J lost 5, with 15 bases in between. In germline, CDR1 is MGHRA, CDR2 YSYEKL. CDR3 loop: CASSQRIQGPETQYF. The CDR3 coding sequence is TGCGCCAGCAGCCAACGAATACAGGGTCCGGAGACCCAGTACTTC.

This clone was seen only a few times. The V call is TRBV6-5, the J call TRBJ2-7; D not certain. The V and J ends lost 5 bases and 4 bases respectively, with 9 bases between them. The CDR3 is 12 residues long. Germline V gives CDR1 MNHEY, CDR2 SVGAGI. The CDR3 spells CASSNSKYEQYF. The CDR3 nucleotides are TGTGCCAGCAGTAACAGCAAATACGAGCAGTACTTC.

There are a few counts of this clone. This chain links TRBV6-6 with TRBJ2-7, with D perhaps matching TRBD1 (6 bases). This CDR3 has 13 residues. In germline, CDR1 is MNHNY, CDR2 SVGAGI (reference sequence). Deletions cut 5 bases from V and 6 bases from J, with 14 bases between. The CDR3 sequence is CASSDTGTLEQYF. Written as DNA, the CDR3 is TGTGCCAGCAGTGACACCGGGACACTCGAGCAGTACTTC.

This clone was seen once. V is TRBV7-7 and J is TRBJ2-1; 8 bases are shared with TRBD2. The CDR3 contains 17 residues. With 4 bases clipped from V and 2 bases from J, the junction kept 10 bases outside the gene matches. The germline V gene encodes CDR1 SSHAT and CDR2 FNYEAQ (reference sequence). This CDR3 reads CASSSRLSGGTYNEQFF. Written as DNA, the CDR3 is TGTGCCAGCAGCTCCAGACTAAGCGGGGGTACCTACAATGAGCAGTTCTTC.

The chain combines TRBV7-9 with TRBJ2-3; 14 bases fit TRBD2. In germline, CDR1 is SEHNR, CDR2 FQNEAQ (reference sequence). V shed 2 bases and J 1 base; nucleotides not matched to a gene: 8. The CDR3 sequence is 19 residues long. CDR3: CASSLKRTSGGLGTDTQYF. CDR3 sequence (DNA): TGTGCCAGCAGCTTAAAGAGGACTAGCGGGGGGCTGGGCACAGATACGCAGTATTTT.

The chain links TRBV28 to TRBJ1-5; 7 nucleotides align to TRBD1. This CDR3 contains 15 residues. J gave up 0 bases and V 2 bases, and 1 base lay outside the gene matches. Germline V gene sequence: CDR1 MDHEN, CDR2 SYDVKM. The CDR3 nucleotides read TGTGCCAGCAGTTTACGACAGGGTAGCAATCAGCCCCAGCATTTT. The encoded protein is CASSLRQGSNQPQHF.

This clone has only a few counts. The genes are TRBV4-1 and TRBJ2-7; 7 nucleotides agree with TRBD2. Germline loops: CDR1 MGHRA, CDR2 YSYEKL. V shed 0 bases, J shed 0 bases, and the junction held 8 bases outside the gene matches. The CDR3 covers 17 residues. CDR3 protein: CASSQEWEGLGSYEQYV. CDR3 in DNA: TGCGCCAGCAGCCAAGAGTGGGAGGGCCTAGGCTCCTACGAGCAGTACGTC.

This clone was seen only a few times. This chain uses TRBV30 with TRBJ1-2; 9 nucleotides align to TRBD1. V gave up 3 bases and J gave up 8 bases; unmatched junction bases: 10. Germline V gene sequence: CDR1 GTSNPN, CDR2 SVGIG (reference sequence). This CDR3 is built from 14 residues. CDR3 bases: TGTGCCTGGAGCATTGGACAGGGGACTGGCGGCTACACCTTC. Its translation: CAWSIGQGTGGYTF.

There are a few counts of this clone. This chain joins TRBV2 and TRBJ1-6, with TRBD1 identical over 8 bases. Looked up from germline, CDR1 is SNHLY and CDR2 is FYNNEI. V shed 7 bases and J 7 bases; nucleotides not matched to a gene: 3. The length of the CDR3 is 13 residues. The CDR3 region has the DNA TGTGCCAGCATCAGGGACAGGAATTCACCCCTCCACTTT. This codes for CASIRDRNSPLHF.